These 23 T cell receptor beta chains share one sample of origin, sequenced in a study of vaccination effects on CD4 cells after COVID-19. When less than 13 days of culture had elapsed, CD4+ T cells were isolated. PCR-confirmed SARS-CoV-2 infection occurred in the person between March and December 2020. Either the mRNA-1273 or the BNT162b2 vaccine was given to participants as two doses. TCRdb's table, derived via immunoSEQ multiplex PCR, lists solely in-frame clones and lacks some. The sample holds 35,000 to 55,000 clones, approximately 82% seen once. Which antigens these TCRs recognize remains unknown. This material consisted of CD4+ T cells from PBMCs cultured without peptide, taken after COVID-19 vaccination. Every receptor here comes from a human donor who had a prior SARS-CoV-2 infection.

The chain combines TRBV9 with TRBJ2-2; 8 bases line up with TRBD1. Germline V gives CDR1 SGDLS, CDR2 YYNGEE. The CDR3 extends over 17 amino acids. The V segment lost 0 bases and the J segment 1 base; nucleotides outside the gene matches: 5. This CDR3 reads CASSVDTGTGNTGELFF. The CDR3 nucleotides are TGTGCCAGCAGCGTAGATACCGGGACAGGGAACACCGGGGAGCTGTTTTTT.

The chain carries TRBV3-1 (or the pseudogene TRBV3-2) and TRBJ2-1, with D hard to call. Germline assignment: CDR1 LGHDT and CDR2 YNNKEL (reference sequence). V lost 0 bases, J lost 12 bases, and 9 bases lay in between. This CDR3 spans 12 amino acids. CDR3 protein: CASSQDSGGQFF. The CDR3 bases are TGTGCCAGCAGCCAAGATTCTGGTGGGCAGTTCTTC.

The CDR3 loop reads CASGPGRYQETQYF. CDR3 in DNA: TGTGCCAGCGGGCCGGGAAGGTACCAAGAGACCCAGTACTTC. V usage is TRBV6-4 and J usage is TRBJ2-5, with D possibly being TRBD2 (5 bases). This CDR3 spans 14 amino acids. Germline lookup yields CDR1 MRHNA and CDR2 SNTAGT. V lost 8 bases, J lost 0 bases, and 13 bases lay in between.

This clone has only one observation. This chain joins TRBV12-3 or TRBV12-4 and TRBJ1-6, with D unclear. V was cut by 8 bases and J by 8 bases, with 10 bases left in between. This CDR3 has 12 residues. The CDR3 region has the DNA TGTGCCAGCCCCGTTCTGCATTCACCCCTCCACTTT. Protein product: CASPVLHSPLHF.

The V gene is TRBV6-5, the J gene TRBJ1-4; possibly TRBD1 for D (5 bases). V lost 8 bases and J 0 bases, leaving 13 bases between the germline ends. The CDR3 extends over 15 amino acids. Germline V gives CDR1 MNHEY, CDR2 SVGAGI. The CDR3 DNA sequence: TGTGCCAGCGAACGGGACCCCACAACTAATGAAAAACTGTTTTTT. Its protein product is CASERDPTTNEKLFF.

The J gene is TRBJ1-1, the V gene TRBV4-2; D ambiguous. Germline V CDR1 and CDR2: LGHNA, YNFKEQ. Trimming removed 0 bases from V and 1 base from J, with 12 bases in between. The CDR3 runs 16 residues. Here the CDR3 DNA reads TGTGCCAGCAGCCAAGAGGGCGGCCAACGGAACACTGAAGCTTTCTTT. Translation gives CASSQEGGQRNTEAFF.

This chain connects TRBV5-5 to TRBJ1-1, with 9 positions matching TRBD1. Trimming removed 2 bases from V and 2 bases from J; junction bases left unmatched: 1. This CDR3 spans 14 amino acids. Per germline, CDR1 SGHKS and CDR2 YYEKEE (reference sequence). CDR3 DNA sequence: TGTGCCAGCAGCTTACAGGGGGCTAACACTGAAGCTTTCTTT. This codes for CASSLQGANTEAFF.

The chain couples TRBV4-1 to TRBJ2-7, with D tentatively TRBD1 or TRBD2 (6 bases each). The CDR3 has 16 amino acids. Germline lookup yields CDR1 MGHRA and CDR2 YSYEKL. V was trimmed by 4 bases and J by 4 bases, leaving 20 bases between them. In nucleotides, the CDR3 is TGCGCCAGCAGCCCCGGGACGGACAGCCGGGGGTACGAGCAGTACTTC. Translation gives CASSPGTDSRGYEQYF.

The rearrangement joins TRBV5-1 to TRBJ2-7; 7 bases match TRBD2. This CDR3 has 14 residues. Germline CDR1 and CDR2: SGHRS and YFSETQ. The ends lost 4 bases at V and 5 bases at J; junction bases unmatched: 9. The CDR3 region is CASSPGGSGDEQYF. CDR3 coding DNA: TGCGCCAGCAGCCCTGGAGGAAGCGGGGACGAGCAGTACTTC.

In DNA form, the CDR3 reads TGTGCCAGCAGCTCCGACATACTGGGCGAGCAGTACTTC. Its protein product is CASSSDILGEQYF. V gene TRBV5-8 combines with J gene TRBJ2-7; D not resolved. The V gene's germline CDR1 is SGHTS and CDR2 YDEGEE. The CDR3 is made up of 13 amino acids. The ends were cut back, 3 bases at V and 6 bases at J, with 13 bases in the middle.

The chain recombines TRBV27 with TRBJ1-2, with TRBD1 identical over 8 bases. J lost 7 bases, V lost 4 bases, and 14 bases had no gene match. The CDR3 has 16 amino acids. Germline-derived CDR1 and CDR2 are MNHEY and SMNVEV (reference sequence). CDR3 residues: CASSSSFDRGQRGYTF. The DNA of the CDR3 is TGTGCCAGCAGTTCCTCCTTTGACAGGGGACAACGTGGCTACACCTTC.

The chain links TRBV5-5 to TRBJ1-1; D unclear. This CDR3 is built from 13 residues. V was clipped by 0 bases and J by 2 bases, with 5 bases between them. Germline CDR1 SGHKS, CDR2 YYEKEE (reference sequence). The CDR3 loop reads CASSLVLNTEAFF. CDR3 sequence (DNA): TGTGCCAGCAGCTTGGTGCTTAACACTGAAGCTTTCTTT.

This chain links TRBV4-3 with TRBJ2-1, with unresolved D. The CDR3 spans 13 residues. Germline V gene sequence: CDR1 LGHNA, CDR2 YSLEER. V dropped 0 bases and J dropped 11 bases, with 11 bases sitting between them. CDR3 in amino acids: CASSQDSRVKQFF. In DNA, the CDR3 is TGCGCCAGCAGCCAAGATTCTCGGGTGAAGCAGTTCTTC.

The rearrangement joins TRBV30 to TRBJ1-6; D is ambiguous. Germline CDR1 and CDR2: GTSNPN and SVGIG (reference sequence). Trimming cost V 4 bases and J 10 bases, with 14 bases left between them. CDR3 length equals 13 residues. DNA of the CDR3: TGTGCCTGGAAAGGGCAATTCGGGTCACCCCTCCACTTT. This encodes CAWKGQFGSPLHF.

This chain uses TRBV15 with TRBJ2-1; tentative D call: TRBD1 (5 bases). From germline, CDR1 is LNHNV and CDR2 YYDKDF (reference sequence). CDR3 length equals 17 residues. V gave up 4 bases and J gave up 0 bases, with 16 bases separating them. In nucleotides, the CDR3 is TGTGCCACCAGCAAGCCTAGGGGCGTTAGCTCCTACAATGAGCAGTTCTTC. This translates into CATSKPRGVSSYNEQFF.

The CDR3 sequence is CASSQERGFSGNTIYF. In nucleotides, the CDR3 is TGCGCCAGCAGCCAAGAGAGGGGATTCTCTGGAAACACCATATATTTT. The chain has TRBV4-1 and TRBJ1-3; D might be TRBD1 (5 bases). V lost 0 bases and J lost 0, with 9 bases in between. The CDR3 runs 16 residues. Germline CDR1 reads MGHRA; CDR2 reads YSYEKL.

J is TRBJ2-3 and V is TRBV7-2; D not certain. V was pared by 3 bases and J by 0 bases, with 7 bases between. From germline, CDR1 is SGHTA and CDR2 FQGNSA. CDR3 length equals 14 residues. CDR3 sequence: CASSFWPSTDTQYF. The CDR3 nucleotides read TGTGCCAGCAGCTTTTGGCCTAGCACAGATACGCAGTATTTT.

The chain joins TRBV4-3 to TRBJ1-1, with D possibly matching TRBD1 (6 bases). Looked up from germline, CDR1 is LGHNA and CDR2 is YSLEER. The CDR3 has 14 amino acids. Deletions cut 0 bases from V and 6 bases from J, with 11 bases between. Written as DNA, the CDR3 is TGCGCCAGCAGCCAAGATCCCGGGACATCTGAAGCTTTCTTT. It translates to CASSQDPGTSEAFF.

This clone was detected only once. This chain connects TRBV6-5 to TRBJ1-1; D might be TRBD1 (6 bases). The length of the CDR3 is 13 residues. Germline CDR1 MNHEY, CDR2 SVGAGI. Trimming pared 6 bases from V and 3 bases from J, leaving 11 bases between. CDR3 sequence reads: CASSQQGYTEAFF. The DNA for the CDR3 is TGTGCCAGCAGCCAACAGGGTTACACTGAAGCTTTCTTT.

The V call is TRBV6-5, the J call TRBJ2-7; TRBD1 agrees at 7 bases. V shed 10 bases, J shed 2 bases, and the junction held 8 bases outside the gene matches. The CDR3 length is 13 residues. The germline V gene has CDR1 MNHEY and CDR2 SVGAGI. In DNA, the CDR3 is TGTGCCACTTCAGACAGGGCCCCCTACGAGCAGTACTTC. Translated, it gives CATSDRAPYEQYF.

This clone was recorded only once. The rearrangement uses TRBV19 and TRBJ2-1; unclear D gene. Germline lookup yields CDR1 LNHDA and CDR2 SQIVND (reference sequence). This CDR3 has 12 amino acids. V dropped 3 bases and J dropped 8 bases, with 8 bases sitting between them. CDR3 sequence reads: CASSMYSYEQFF. The CDR3 nucleotides read TGTGCCAGTAGTATGTACAGCTATGAGCAGTTCTTC.

The J gene is TRBJ2-7, the V gene TRBV20-1; 7 nucleotides match TRBD2. The length of the CDR3 is 13 residues. The ends lost 3 bases at V and 3 bases at J; junction bases unmatched: 5. CDR1 and CDR2 from the germline V gene are DFQATT and SNEGSKA (reference sequence). The chain's CDR3 is CSASYGRGYEQYF. The CDR3 nucleotides are TGCAGTGCTAGTTATGGGAGGGGCTACGAGCAGTACTTC.

The J gene is TRBJ1-2, the V gene TRBV30; D gene unclear. Trimming shortened V by 8 bases and J by 3 bases, and 13 bases separated the two germline ends. Germline assignment: CDR1 GTSNPN and CDR2 SVGIG (reference sequence). This CDR3 is built from 12 residues. The chain's CDR3 is CAHEREYYGYTF. As DNA, the CDR3 is TGTGCCCATGAGAGGGAATACTATGGCTACACCTTC.